This TCR beta chain stems from a study of CD8+CD57+ T cells in acquired aplastic anemia. In patients chosen for sequencing, flow cytometry had shown CD8+CD57+ cell expansion. Sampling of blood occurred while the patients had still received no therapy. Genomic DNA, serving as template, underwent TCR beta VDJ and CDR3 profiling. A single record per CDR3 protein comes from TCRdb applying MiXCR to the reads. The sample contains under 500,000 distinct CDR3 sequences, over 25% of which appear only once. General study findings and limits: CD8+ Simpson's diversity in patients was not significantly different from that in controls.

About this clonotype: Its antigen remains unidentified.

The CDR3 runs to 16 residues. J gave up 2 bases and V 5 bases, and 6 bases lay outside the gene matches. The rearrangement uses TRBV12-3 or TRBV12-4 and TRBJ1-5; TRBD1 matches 10 bases. Sequencing was done on a sample of sorted CD4+, CD8+, or CD8+CD57+ T cells (not recorded which) from PBMCs. The receptor's source is a human donor with aplastic anemia. CDR3 sequence: CASSRTGGIGNQPQHF. The CDR3 DNA sequence: TGTGCCAGCAGTAGGACAGGGGGAATCGGCAATCAGCCCCAGCATTTT.